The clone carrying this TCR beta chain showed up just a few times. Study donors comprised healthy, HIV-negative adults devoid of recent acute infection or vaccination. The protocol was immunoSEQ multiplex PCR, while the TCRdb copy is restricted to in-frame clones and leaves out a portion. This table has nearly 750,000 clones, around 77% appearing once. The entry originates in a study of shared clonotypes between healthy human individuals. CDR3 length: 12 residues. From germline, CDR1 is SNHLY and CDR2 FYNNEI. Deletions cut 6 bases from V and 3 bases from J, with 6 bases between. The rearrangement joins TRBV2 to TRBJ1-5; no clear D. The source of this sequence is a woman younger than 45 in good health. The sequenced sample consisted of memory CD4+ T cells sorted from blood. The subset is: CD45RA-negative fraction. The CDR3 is CASRGFNQPQHF. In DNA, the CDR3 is TGTGCCAGCAGGGGTTTCAATCAGCCCCAGCATTTT. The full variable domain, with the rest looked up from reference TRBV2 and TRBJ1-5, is EPEVTQTPSHQVTQMGQEVILRCVPISNHLYFYWYRQILGQKVEFLVSFYNNEISEKSEIFDDQFSVERPDGSNFTLKIRSTKLEDSAMYFCASRGFNQPQHFGDGTRLSIL.